This T cell receptor (beta chain) originates from a study of T cells in women clearing cervical HPV infection (dated by TCRdb to 2016 to 2019). Study-level background: The cases were 25 women with histologically confirmed HPV16-related CIN3 or worse, and 2 of those women had invasive cancers. Controls were 25 or so women whose single incident HPV16 infection cleared within 12 months without precancer or cancer developing. The parent cohort enrolled 8,500 to 13,000 women aged 18 or older in Guanacaste, Costa Rica, during about 1992 to 1994 and followed them for approximately 7 years. Since HLA typing was available for only a few women, HLA type could not be ruled out as a confounder. Blood from cases was collected at the visit at which the lesion was first identified, whereas blood from controls was collected once infection was no longer detected. For cases, the median interval between lesion detection and blood sampling was more than 130 days, with an interquartile range of roughly 90 to 200 days. Cases had a median age of around 32 years and controls had a median age of 38, with no significant differences in baseline characteristics. Quality controls consisted of five blinded duplicates per group, for a total of roughly 60 samples made up of 50 participants and some 10 replicates. This exploratory proof-of-principle case-control study, nested within the Guanacaste HPV Natural History Study in Costa Rica, compared TCR repertoires among women with different cervical HPV16 outcomes. Cases and controls were matched on year of sample collection and on age within five years.

From the cysteine up to the phenylalanine, the CDR3 has a length of 16 residues. The 39 bases shown cover part of the CDR3, and their frame starts at base 1. For CDR1 and CDR2, the germline V gene (reference sequence) lists GTSNPN and SVGIG. The immunoSEQ assay used multiplex PCR to amplify TCR beta CDR3 regions from an average of about 1,200 ng of genomic DNA per sample. The assay corrected primer bias using a complete synthetic TCR repertoire to establish an amplification baseline. The amplicons were sequenced using the Illumina platform. Processing in the source paper ran as follows. Sequences were error-corrected by clustering with frequency ratios and a modified nearest-neighbor algorithm and were then analyzed in the immunoSEQ Analyzer with IMGT gene definitions. At each rarefaction depth, TCR richness and evenness were averaged across 20 rarefaction repeats, and any sample with fewer sequences than the depth was left out. Wilcoxon rank sum tests with FDR correction were used to compare relative abundances of V, D and J genes between the groups. For the blinded duplicates, the intraclass correlation was approximately 96% for TCR richness and averaged around 81% across about 66 gene segments. TCRdb stores this immuneACCESS table with in-frame sequences only. Part of the clones is absent; in the studies checked, under half of the shortfall reflects unresolved V genes, and no reason is known for the rest. V and J calls and clone size are copied from that table; D and trimming were computed from the DNA. The table for this sample shows around 23,000 clones. The leading ten clones occupy less than 3% of the sample.

Turning to this clone: No cognate antigen has been identified for it. At one end the junction does not follow the germline gene, possibly because of a read error. The sequence runs out 3 residues before the end of the CDR3; the remainder is reconstructed from the germline J gene. Other nucleotide sequences from this sample produce the same CDR3.

Broader findings and caveats from the paper: Across sequencing depths, CIN3+ cases showed significantly higher TCR repertoire richness than controls, but evenness did not differ between the groups. Lower TRBV6-7 relative abundance was observed in cases than in controls (roughly 0.12% versus 0.15%; Bonferroni P = 0.0008). Because the number of T cells per sample was unknown, the richness differences could reflect varying T-cell content rather than repertoire biology. By combining richness with V gene abundances, random forest classifiers separated cases from controls with an estimated AUC of roughly 0.84. Because of the cross-sectional design, the study could not determine whether the associations came before infection or resulted from infection, and neither effector/memory subsets nor HPV-specific T cells were isolated.

Every participant had a single incident cervical HPV16 infection, and prevalent HPV16 infections were excluded. Cervical HPV DNA was detected with MY09/MY11 PCR, and genotyping was done by dot-blot hybridization. Fifteen mL of heparinized blood were centrifuged, and the buffy coat was split into aliquots, frozen at -30 degrees C, and then kept at -80 degrees C. QIAGEN kits were used to extract genomic DNA from buffy coat specimens. The V and J genes are TRBV30 and TRBJ1-3; TRBD1 might be the D gene, on 6 matching bases. Source material: blood buffy coat. The TCR sequence derives from a woman between 18 and 70 years old with a cervical HPV16 infection that either progressed to CIN3+ or cleared (not recorded which). The CDR3 DNA, read in part, is TGTGCCTGCTACCAACTGGGGACATTCTCTGGAAACACT. It translates to CACYQLGTFSGNT. The CDR3 in full is CACYQLGTFSGNTIYF.